This paragraph reports one T cell receptor beta chain. Its matching antigen is unknown. The CDR3 is 16 amino acids. The germline V and J ends were trimmed by 0 bases and 4 bases, with 13 bases remaining between them. Germline CDR1 LGHDT, CDR2 YNNKEL (reference sequence). This sample is part of a study of early T cells in non-severe SARS-CoV-2 infection. Study in general: Chains were unpaired, as sequencing was done on bulk RNA from unsorted whole blood. Study conclusions and caveats: Private and CD4 specificities were missed by VDJdb matching, which favored anti-spike CD8 responses.

Individual cDNA molecules received unique molecular identifiers during library preparation. In TCRdb, the 5' RACE reads were re-called with MiXCR into one record per CDR3 protein. The repertoire consists of about 110,000 distinct CDR3 sequences, with 12% occurring once and the leading ten covering around 3.2%. Source material: whole blood. The source is an adult who was a healthcare worker with PCR-confirmed SARS-CoV-2 infection or an uninfected control (not recorded which). V and J are TRBV3-1 and TRBJ1-3; possibly TRBD1 for D (5 bases). CDR3 protein: CASSQDAGGTGNTIYF. Written as DNA, the CDR3 is TGTGCCAGCAGCCAAGATGCGGGGGGAACGGGAAACACCATATATTTT. Full variable domain (missing parts from reference TRBV3-1 and TRBJ1-3): DTAVSQTPKYLVTQMGNDKSIKCEQNLGHDTMYWYKQDSKKFLKIMFSYNNKELIINETVPNRFSPKSPDKAHLNLHINSLELGDSAVYFCASSQDAGGTGNTIYFGEGSWLTVV.